Each of the 17 T cell receptor beta chains below was sequenced from the same sample in a study of blood T cells in healthy people across ages. The use of a sample-barcoded 5' primer and a J-beta primer mix characterized a second PCR of roughly 6 to 11 cycles. TCRdb independently ran MiXCR on the 5' RACE reads; one entry per CDR3 protein. The sample shows fewer than 900,000 distinct CDR3 sequences, roughly 44% of them seen only once. The sequencing sample was made of blood. These receptors were taken from a woman aged 60-75 years in good health.

This chain links TRBV5-1 with TRBJ2-7, with D unclear. Matching the DNA end better, TRBJ2-5 makes the J call doubtful. The CDR3 is 15 amino acids. The germline gives CDR1 SGHRS, CDR2 YFSETQ. The CDR3 protein is CASSLVGLSTETQYF. DNA of the CDR3: TGCGCCAGCAGCTTGGTCGGCTTATCAACGGAGACCCAGTACTTC.

The table lists this clonotype with a few counts. This chain joins TRBV20-1 and TRBJ1-2; 8 nucleotides align to TRBD1. Trimming removed 6 bases from V and 6 bases from J; junction bases left unmatched: 3. The germline V gene encodes CDR1 DFQATT and CDR2 SNEGSKA (reference sequence). The CDR3 spans 11 residues. As DNA, the CDR3 is TGCAGTGCCCGACAGGGGAATGGCTACACCTTC. Translation: CSARQGNGYTF.

This clonotype was found a few times. This chain connects TRBV25-1 to TRBJ1-2; unclear D gene. This CDR3 comprises 18 residues. V was trimmed by 2 bases and J by 4 bases, leaving 23 bases between them. CDR1 MGHDK and CDR2 SYGVNS come from the germline V gene. The CDR3 sequence: CASSEGSGGPGGVYGYTF. The CDR3 DNA reads as TGTGCCAGCAGTGAAGGCTCAGGCGGACCAGGTGGGGTCTATGGCTACACCTTC.

A note on this clonotype: A single base separates this from a much larger clone, so it may be a read error. The chain links TRBV10-3 to TRBJ2-1; tentatively, D is TRBD1 (6 bases). The J call may be incorrect, as the DNA end agrees better with TRBJ2-7. The CDR3 loop spans 16 amino acids. The germline gives CDR1 ENHRY, CDR2 SYGVKD. This CDR3 is CAISVQGLSSYNEQYF. CDR3 DNA: TGTGCCATCAGTGTTCAGGGGTTGAGCTCCTACAATGAGCAGTACTTC.

The sample holds a few counts of this clonotype. The chain has TRBV14 and TRBJ2-3; D gene ambiguous. The CDR3 extends over 15 amino acids. Between the trimmed V and J ends, which lost 0 bases and 0 bases, there was a span of 7 bases. From germline, CDR1 is SGHDN and CDR2 FVKESK. CDR3 coding DNA: TGTGCCAGCAGCCAAGAAGTGGGGAGCACAGATACGCAGTATTTT. It encodes CASSQEVGSTDTQYF.

This clonotype has ten or more counts. V and J are TRBV10-3 and TRBJ2-3; unclear D gene. Trimming took off 2 bases at V and 6 bases at J, with 6 bases between the two ends. This CDR3 has 12 amino acids. The V gene's germline CDR1 is ENHRY and CDR2 SYGVKD. The DNA for the CDR3 is TGTGCCATCAGTGAGACAGTGGATACGCAGTATTTT. Translated: CAISETVDTQYF.

The chain employs TRBV6-6 and TRBJ1-2; 7 bases fit TRBD1. The CDR3 is 11 residues long. With V trimmed by 8 bases and J by 10 bases, 7 bases remained unmatched. CDR1 and CDR2 (germline): MNHNY, SVGAGI (reference sequence). The CDR3 reads CASGQEIDYTF. The CDR3 DNA is TGTGCCAGCGGACAGGAGATAGACTACACCTTC.

Concerning this clonotype: One end of the junction does not line up with germline, which may come from a read error. The chain carries TRBV10-3 and TRBJ2-3; 10 bases are shared with TRBD2. Per germline, CDR1 ENHRY and CDR2 SYGVKD. CDR3 length: 14 amino acids. The CDR3 nucleotides read TGTGCCATCCTAGCGGGAGTTAGCACAGATACGCGGTATTTT. Translation gives CAILAGVSTDTRYF.

This sequence joins TRBV7-8 and TRBJ2-5; D may be TRBD2 (5 bases). Germline lookup yields CDR1 SGHVS and CDR2 FQNEAQ. Trimming left V 5 bases short and J 11 bases short, with 24 bases between. The CDR3 is made up of 15 amino acids. The CDR3 sequence: CASSQRGLDPGVQYF. For the CDR3, the DNA is TGTGCCAGCAGCCAACGCGGACTGGATCCGGGTGTGCAGTACTTC.

The genes are TRBV7-8 and TRBJ2-7; tentatively, D is TRBD1 (5 bases). V shed 3 bases and J shed 4 bases, with 13 bases lying between them. Germline V gene sequence: CDR1 SGHVS, CDR2 FQNEAQ. The CDR3 sequence is 14 residues long. DNA of the CDR3: TGTGCCAGCAGCTTGCAGGGTAATTCGTACGAGCAGTACTTC. Translating gives CASSLQGNSYEQYF. Using reference TRBV7-8 and TRBJ2-7 for the parts outside the CDR3, the full variable domain is GAGVSQSPRYKVAKRGQDVALRCDPISGHVSLFWYQQALGQGPEFLTYFQNEAQLDKSGLPSDRFFAERPEGSVSTLKIQRTQQEDSAVYLCASSLQGNSYEQYFGPGTRLTVT.

The V call is TRBV7-9, the J call TRBJ2-7; tentatively, D is TRBD1 (6 bases). The CDR3 contains 14 residues. Trimming took 4 bases from V and 2 from J, leaving 12 bases between them. Germline-derived CDR1 and CDR2 are SEHNR and FQNEAQ (reference sequence). CDR3 sequence: CASSSGHRTYEQYF. In nucleotides, the CDR3 is TGTGCCAGCAGCTCGGGACACCGGACCTACGAGCAGTACTTC. Full variable domain (remainder filled in from reference TRBV7-9 and TRBJ2-7): DTGVSQNPRHKITKRGQNVTFRCDPISEHNRLYWYRQTLGQGPEFLTYFQNEAQLEKSRLLSDRFSAERPKGSFSTLEIQRTEQGDSAMYLCASSSGHRTYEQYFGPGTRLTVT.

This clonotype was picked up one time. This could be a read error, since a much larger clone is one nucleotide away. CDR3 in DNA: TGTGCCATCAGTGAGTCAGCAGATAATTATGGCTACACCTTC. It is translated as CAISESADNYGYTF. The genes are TRBV10-3 and TRBJ1-2; D not resolved. Germline CDR1 ENHRY, CDR2 SYGVKD. Trimming shortened V by 0 bases and J by 5 bases, and 10 bases separated the two germline ends. There are 14 residues in the CDR3.

This sequence joins TRBV7-6 and TRBJ2-5; no reliable D call. There are 13 residues in the CDR3. Germline V gene sequence: CDR1 SGHVS, CDR2 FNYEAQ. Trimming stripped 1 base from V and 5 bases from J, with 8 bases between. The CDR3 reads CASSLGQTETQYF. The CDR3 DNA sequence: TGTGCCAGCAGCTTAGGCCAGACGGAGACCCAGTACTTC.

The rearrangement joins TRBV7-2 to TRBJ2-1, with D possibly being TRBD2 (5 bases). Germline V gene data show CDR1 as SGHTA and CDR2 as FQGNSA. CDR3 length equals 15 residues. The V end was cut by 7 bases, the J end by 3 bases, with 16 bases between. The CDR3 nucleotides are TGTGCCAGCAACCAAAGAGGGAATGGCTACAATGAGCAGTTCTTC. As protein: CASNQRGNGYNEQFF.

J is TRBJ2-2 and V is TRBV29-1; TRBD1 matches at 7 bases. Germline V gives CDR1 SQVTM, CDR2 ANQGSEA. The CDR3 runs 15 residues. Losses at the gene ends were 6 bases for V and 4 bases for J; bases not matched to a gene: 11. The CDR3 is CSVESDREGTGELFF. The CDR3 DNA sequence: TGCAGCGTCGAAAGCGACAGGGAAGGCACCGGGGAGCTGTTTTTT.

The chain joins TRBV12-3 or TRBV12-4 to TRBJ2-4; TRBD1 might be the D (6 bases). CDR3 length: 13 residues. V lost 2 bases to trimming and J lost 9 bases, with 11 bases between them. CDR3 region: CASSLQGRSIQYF. In DNA, the CDR3 is TGTGCCAGCAGTTTACAGGGGCGGAGCATTCAGTACTTC.

V is TRBV5-1 and J is TRBJ2-1; D gene uncertain. CDR1 and CDR2 (germline): SGHRS, YFSETQ. Trimming pared 4 bases from V and 0 bases from J, leaving 14 bases between. The CDR3 is made up of 16 amino acids. Written as DNA, the CDR3 is TGCGCCAGCAGCCCAGAGAATCGACCCTCCTACAATGAGCAGTTCTTC. Its translation: CASSPENRPSYNEQFF.